This TCR beta chain was recovered during a study of shared clonotypes between healthy human individuals. The study, taken as a whole, reports: Enrolling few donors narrowed the genetic and exposure-history diversity that was represented.

In regard to this clone: No antigen is known for it.

The method was immunoSEQ multiplex PCR; TCRdb's version includes in-frame clones alone and lacks a portion of them. The data show more than 2 million clones, 95% seen once. The CDR3 totals 15 residues. Trimming removed 0 bases from V and 3 bases from J, with 12 bases in between. CDR1 is SGHTS, CDR2 YDEGEE, per germline. The sequenced material came from naive CD4+ T cells sorted from blood. Subset here: CD45RA+ positively selected. The chain has TRBV5-8 and TRBJ1-2; tentatively, D is TRBD1 (5 bases). This TCR came from a man younger than 35 in good health. The CDR3 region has the DNA TGTGCCAGCAGCTTGGATGGCAGGGTAGACTATGGCTACACCTTC. Translating gives CASSLDGRVDYGYTF.